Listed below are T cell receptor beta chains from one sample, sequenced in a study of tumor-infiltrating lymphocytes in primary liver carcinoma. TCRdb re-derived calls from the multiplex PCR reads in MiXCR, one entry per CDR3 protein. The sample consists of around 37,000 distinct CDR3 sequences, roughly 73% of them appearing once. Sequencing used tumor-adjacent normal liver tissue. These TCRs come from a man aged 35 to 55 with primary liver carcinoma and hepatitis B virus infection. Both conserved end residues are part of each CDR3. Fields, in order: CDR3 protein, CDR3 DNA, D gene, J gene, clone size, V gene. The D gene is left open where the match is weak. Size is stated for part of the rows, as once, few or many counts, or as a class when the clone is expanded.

cdr3_aa: CASTLAGSTGEQFF
cdr3_nt: TGTGCCAGTACTCTAGCGGGTTCTACCGGGGAGCAGTTTTTT
d_call: TRBD2
j_call: TRBJ2-2
clone_size: .
v_call: TRBV6-5

cdr3_aa: CASIQVRGVVKQFF
cdr3_nt: TGTGCCAGCATTCAAGTCAGGGGGGTGGTTAAGCAGTTCTTC
d_call: .
j_call: TRBJ2-1
clone_size: .
v_call: TRBV6-5

cdr3_aa: CAISEKGRGGSRNEKLFF
cdr3_nt: TGTGCCATCAGTGAAAAAGGCAGGGGAGGATCGAGAAATGAAAAACTGTTTTTT
d_call: .
j_call: TRBJ1-4
clone_size: once
v_call: TRBV10-3

cdr3_aa: CACRPQGAQETQYF
cdr3_nt: TGCGCCTGCAGGCCTCAGGGGGCCCAGGAGACCCAGTACTTC
d_call: TRBD1
j_call: TRBJ2-5
clone_size: many
v_call: TRBV5-1

cdr3_aa: CTSSFAGTGPLEQLF
cdr3_nt: TGCACCAGCAGCTTCGCCGGGACAGGGCCCCTTGAGCAGCTCTTC
d_call: TRBD1
j_call: TRBJ2-1
clone_size: .
v_call: TRBV5-1

cdr3_aa: CASSISLGDNSPLYF
cdr3_nt: TGTGCCAGCAGCATCAGCTTGGGCGATAATTCACCCCTCTACTTT
d_call: .
j_call: TRBJ1-6
clone_size: once
v_call: TRBV7-9

cdr3_aa: CASSVEPGEQFF
cdr3_nt: TGTGCCAGCAGCGTAGAACCGGGGGAGCAGTTCTTC
d_call: .
j_call: TRBJ2-1
clone_size: few
v_call: TRBV9

cdr3_aa: CASSVVEAGDETQYF
cdr3_nt: TGTGCCAGCAGCGTCGTCGAAGCGGGAGATGAGACCCAGTACTTC
d_call: TRBD2
j_call: TRBJ2-5
clone_size: medium-sized
v_call: TRBV4-2

cdr3_aa: CASSEAQNGELFF
cdr3_nt: TGTGCCAGCAGTGAAGCCCAGAATGGGGAGCTGTTTTTT
d_call: .
j_call: TRBJ2-2
clone_size: medium-sized
v_call: TRBV6-1

cdr3_aa: CANSYGTEGDTQYF
cdr3_nt: TGTGCCAACAGTTACGGAACGGAAGGGGATACGCAGTATTTT
d_call: .
j_call: TRBJ2-3
clone_size: .
v_call: TRBV6-5

cdr3_aa: CATSDSGTGNYNEQFF
cdr3_nt: TGTGCCACCAGTGATTCCGGGACAGGGAATTACAATGAGCAGTTCTTC
d_call: TRBD1
j_call: TRBJ2-1
clone_size: many
v_call: TRBV24-1

cdr3_aa: CANSTTGRGNYGCTF
cdr3_nt: .
d_call: .
j_call: TRBJ1-2
clone_size: few
v_call: TRBV25-1

cdr3_aa: CASSNNTDTQYF
cdr3_nt: TGTGCCAGCAGCAACAACACAGATACGCAGTATTTT
d_call: .
j_call: TRBJ2-3
clone_size: few
v_call: TRBV11-3

cdr3_aa: CATGDPNPGETQYF
cdr3_nt: TGTGCGACCGGTGATCCTAATCCTGGAGAGACCCAGTACTTC
d_call: .
j_call: TRBJ2-5
clone_size: .
v_call: TRBV24-1

cdr3_aa: CASSQEVGSRANVLTF
cdr3_nt: TGTGCCAGCAGCCAAGAAGTAGGCTCTAGGGCCAACGTCCTGACTTTC
d_call: .
j_call: TRBJ2-6
clone_size: few
v_call: TRBV4-2

cdr3_aa: CASSFRTGGTEAFF
cdr3_nt: TGTGCCAGCAGCTTCCGGACAGGGGGCACTGAAGCTTTCTTT
d_call: TRBD1
j_call: TRBJ1-1
clone_size: many
v_call: TRBV5-4

cdr3_aa: CASMATGTTWELFF
cdr3_nt: TGTGCCAGCATGGCGACAGGGACCACATGGGAGCTGTTTTTT
d_call: TRBD1
j_call: TRBJ2-2
clone_size: .
v_call: TRBV28

cdr3_aa: CASSDGAGSNALTF
cdr3_nt: TGTGCCAGCAGTGACGGGGCTGGGTCCAACGCCCTGACTTTC
d_call: .
j_call: TRBJ2-6
clone_size: .
v_call: TRBV6-4

cdr3_aa: CAISADQPQYF
cdr3_nt: TGTGCCATCAGTGCGGATCAGCCCCAGTATTTT
d_call: .
j_call: TRBJ2-3
clone_size: .
v_call: TRBV6-1

cdr3_aa: CASRSGQGIGYGYTF
cdr3_nt: TGTGCCAGCAGATCCGGACAGGGGATTGGCTATGGCTACACCTTC
d_call: TRBD1
j_call: TRBJ1-2
clone_size: medium-sized
v_call: TRBV12-3/TRBV12-4

cdr3_aa: CASSGGTRVSDQFF
cdr3_nt: TGTGCCAGCAGCGGAGGGACAAGGGTGAGTGACCAGTTCTTC
d_call: .
j_call: TRBJ2-1
clone_size: .
v_call: TRBV5-8

cdr3_aa: CASSERGPRTLNIQYF
cdr3_nt: TGTGCCAGCAGTGAACGGGGCCCCCGAACGCTAAACATTCAGTACTTC
d_call: .
j_call: TRBJ2-4
clone_size: many
v_call: TRBV2

cdr3_aa: CANSLEELSSDTQYF
cdr3_nt: TGCGCCAACAGCTTGGAGGAACTCAGCTCAGATACGCAGTATTTT
d_call: .
j_call: TRBJ2-3
clone_size: .
v_call: TRBV5-1

cdr3_aa: CASSVAGAHDNEQFF
cdr3_nt: TGTGCCAGCAGTGTGGCGGGGGCGCATGACAATGAGCAGTTCTTC
d_call: .
j_call: TRBJ2-1
clone_size: .
v_call: TRBV2

cdr3_aa: CSVGTKGATQYF
cdr3_nt: TGCAGCGTTGGTACCAAGGGGGCAACGCAGTATTTT
d_call: TRBD1
j_call: TRBJ2-3
clone_size: .
v_call: TRBV29-1

cdr3_aa: CVCRSTGASQPLHF
cdr3_nt: TGTGTCTGCAGGTCGACAGGGGCTTCCCAGCCCCTGCATTTT
d_call: TRBD1
j_call: TRBJ1-5
clone_size: .
v_call: TRBV28

cdr3_aa: CASSLSNLGCELFF
cdr3_nt: TGTGCCAGCAGCTTGTCTAACTTGGGGTGTGAGCTGTTCTTC
d_call: .
j_call: TRBJ2-1
clone_size: .
v_call: TRBV11-2

cdr3_aa: CASIPEDGYTF
cdr3_nt: TGTGCCAGCATTCCGGAAGATGGCTACACCTTC
d_call: .
j_call: TRBJ1-2
clone_size: .
v_call: TRBV6-1

cdr3_aa: CASSRRGSAEAFF
cdr3_nt: TGCGCCAGTAGTCGACGGGGGAGCGCTGAAGCTTTCTTT
d_call: .
j_call: TRBJ1-1
clone_size: once
v_call: TRBV5-1

cdr3_aa: CAGSSGTGDNIQYF
cdr3_nt: TGTGCTGGCAGCTCCGGGACAGGGGATAATATTCAGTACTTC
d_call: TRBD1
j_call: TRBJ2-4
clone_size: .
v_call: TRBV11-2

cdr3_aa: CAGSQVENTEAFF
cdr3_nt: TGCGCCGGCAGTCAAGTAGAAAACACTGAAGCATTCTTT
d_call: .
j_call: TRBJ1-1
clone_size: .
v_call: TRBV10-2